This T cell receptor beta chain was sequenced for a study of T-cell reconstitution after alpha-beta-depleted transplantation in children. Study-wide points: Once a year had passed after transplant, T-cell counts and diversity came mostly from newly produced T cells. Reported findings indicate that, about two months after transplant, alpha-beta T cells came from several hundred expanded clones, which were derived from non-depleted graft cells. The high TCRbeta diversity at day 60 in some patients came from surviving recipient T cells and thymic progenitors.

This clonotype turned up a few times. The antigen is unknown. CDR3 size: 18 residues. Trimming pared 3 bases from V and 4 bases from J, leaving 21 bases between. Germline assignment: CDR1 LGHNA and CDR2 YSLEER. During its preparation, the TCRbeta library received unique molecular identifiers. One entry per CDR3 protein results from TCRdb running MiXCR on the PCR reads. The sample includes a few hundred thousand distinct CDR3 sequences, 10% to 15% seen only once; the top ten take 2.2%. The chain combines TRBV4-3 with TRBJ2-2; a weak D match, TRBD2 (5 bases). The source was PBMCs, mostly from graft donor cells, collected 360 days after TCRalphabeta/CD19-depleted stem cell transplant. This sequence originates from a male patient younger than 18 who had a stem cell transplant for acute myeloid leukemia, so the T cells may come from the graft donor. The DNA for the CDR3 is TGCGCCAGCAGCCAGGCCCCCGGGGTCACGCGTACCACCGGGGAGCTGTTTTTT. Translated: CASSQAPGVTRTTGELFF.